These 8 T cell receptor beta chains share one sample of origin, sequenced in a study of blood T cell repertoires in COVID-19. Clones were sequenced by immunoSEQ multiplex PCR, and TCRdb holds only the in-frame ones, with some missing. The data show around 400,000 clones, around 87% seen once. The sequencing sample was made of peripheral blood. The receptors were sampled from a woman aged 60 to 75 with COVID-19, enrolled during active disease.

The chain employs TRBV5-1 and TRBJ2-3, with 7 bases fitting TRBD2. J was trimmed by 2 bases and V by 3 bases; bases with no gene match: 9. The CDR3 has 16 amino acids. CDR1 and CDR2 from the germline V gene are SGHRS and YFSETQ. CDR3 in amino acids: CASSSGRSDLTDTQYF. The DNA of the CDR3 is TGCGCCAGCAGCTCCGGGAGGAGCGACCTCACAGATACGCAGTATTTT.

The CDR3 reads CASSLGQGQGNSPLHF. CDR3 in DNA: TGTGCCAGCAGCTTAGGGCAGGGACAGGGGAATTCACCCCTCCACTTT. The gene calls are TRBV7-2 and TRBJ1-6, with TRBD1 identical over 10 bases. J lost 7 bases, V lost 1 base, and 4 bases had no gene match. The CDR3 is 16 amino acids. The germline V gene encodes CDR1 SGHTA and CDR2 FQGNSA. The variable domain in full, completed from reference TRBV7-2 and TRBJ1-6, reads GAGVSQSPSNKVTEKGKDVELRCDPISGHTALYWYRQSLGQGLEFLIYFQGNSAPDKSGLPSDRFSAERTGGSVSTLTIQRTQQEDSAVYLCASSLGQGQGNSPLHFGNGTRLTVT.

The chain uses TRBV7-8 and TRBJ2-3; 10 nucleotides match TRBD2. V trimming: 1 base; J trimming: 2 bases; junction bases outside the gene matches: 3. Germline V lookup: CDR1 SGHVS, CDR2 FQNEAQ. The length of the CDR3 is 16 residues. DNA of the CDR3: TGTGCCAGCAGCTTAGTTAGCGGGGGGACCACAGATACGCAGTATTTT. Its translation: CASSLVSGGTTDTQYF.

Only a few counts were recorded for this clone. The rearrangement joins TRBV3-1 (or the pseudogene TRBV3-2) to TRBJ2-2; 8 nucleotides line up with TRBD1. The germline V gene has CDR1 LGHDT and CDR2 YNNKEL (reference sequence). Trimming at V came to 0 bases and at J to 1 base, leaving 7 bases not matched to a gene. The CDR3 runs 18 residues. CDR3 sequence reads: CASSQEMRTGKNTGELFF. The CDR3 DNA sequence: TGTGCCAGCAGCCAAGAAATGAGGACAGGGAAGAACACCGGGGAGCTGTTTTTT.

The chain is built from TRBV11-2 and TRBJ1-1, with 8 bases lining up with TRBD1. CDR3 length equals 15 residues. The V and J ends lost 5 bases and 4 bases, in that order; junction bases with no gene match: 9. Germline V gene lookup returns CDR1 SGHAT and CDR2 FQNNGV. The DNA of the CDR3 is TGTGCCAGCAGCCGTCCGGACAGGGAAGGCACTGAAGCTTTCTTT. Translated: CASSRPDREGTEAFF. Full variable domain (rest looked up from reference TRBV11-2 and TRBJ1-1): EAGVAQSPRYKIIEKRQSVAFWCNPISGHATLYWYQQILGQGPKLLIQFQNNGVVDDSQLPKDRFSAERLKGVDSTLKIQPAKLEDSAVYLCASSRPDREGTEAFFGQGTRLTVV.

The rearrangement links TRBV5-1 to TRBJ1-5; possible D gene TRBD1, 5 bases. CDR1 is SGHRS and CDR2 is YFSETQ in the germline V gene. The length of the CDR3 is 13 residues. The V end lost 0 bases, the J end lost 7 bases, and 8 bases lay between the germline ends. This CDR3 reads CASSLDAGQPQHF. CDR3 coding DNA: TGCGCCAGCAGCTTGGATGCAGGGCAGCCCCAGCATTTT.

The CDR3 coding sequence is TGTGCCAGCAGTTACAAGACTACCTCCTACGAGCAGTACTTC. Its translation is CASSYKTTSYEQYF. V gene TRBV6-5 combines with J gene TRBJ2-7, with D possibly being TRBD2 (5 bases). V lost 2 bases to trimming and J lost 0 bases, with 8 bases between them. Germline V gene data show CDR1 as MNHEY and CDR2 as SVGAGI. The CDR3 totals 14 residues.

As regards this clone: This sample includes further DNA sequences coding for the same CDR3. The rearrangement joins TRBV6-1 to TRBJ1-2, with unresolved D. V shed 0 bases and J shed 5 bases, with 10 bases lying between them. The V gene's germline CDR1 is MNHNS and CDR2 SASEGT. This CDR3 has 14 amino acids. CDR3: CASSEAGGGYGYTF. The CDR3 DNA sequence: TGTGCCAGCAGTGAAGCGGGCGGAGGGTATGGCTACACCTTC.